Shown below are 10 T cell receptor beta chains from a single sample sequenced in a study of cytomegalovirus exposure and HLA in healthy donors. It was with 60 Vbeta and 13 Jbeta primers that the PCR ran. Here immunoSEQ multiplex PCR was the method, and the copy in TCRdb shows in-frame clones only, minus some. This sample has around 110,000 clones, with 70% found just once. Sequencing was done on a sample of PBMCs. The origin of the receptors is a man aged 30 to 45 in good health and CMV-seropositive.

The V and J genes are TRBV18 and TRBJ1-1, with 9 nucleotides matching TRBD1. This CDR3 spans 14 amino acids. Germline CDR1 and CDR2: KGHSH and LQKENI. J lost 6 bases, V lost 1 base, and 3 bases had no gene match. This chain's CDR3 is CASSPLGQGAEAFF. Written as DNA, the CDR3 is TGTGCCAGCTCACCACTGGGACAGGGCGCTGAAGCTTTCTTT.

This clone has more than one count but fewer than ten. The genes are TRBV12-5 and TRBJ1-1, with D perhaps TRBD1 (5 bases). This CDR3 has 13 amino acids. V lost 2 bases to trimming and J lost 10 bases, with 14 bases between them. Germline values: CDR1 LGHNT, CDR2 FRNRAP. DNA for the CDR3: TGTGCTAGTGGTTTGATCAAAAACAGGAGAGCTTTCTTT. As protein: CASGLIKNRRAFF.

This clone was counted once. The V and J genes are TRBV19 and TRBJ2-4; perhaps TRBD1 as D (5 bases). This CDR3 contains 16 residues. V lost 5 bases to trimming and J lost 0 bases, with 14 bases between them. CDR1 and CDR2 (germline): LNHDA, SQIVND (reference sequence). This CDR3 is CASSLDTLIAKNIQYF. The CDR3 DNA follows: TGTGCCAGTAGTCTGGACACTCTCATAGCCAAAAACATTCAGTACTTC.

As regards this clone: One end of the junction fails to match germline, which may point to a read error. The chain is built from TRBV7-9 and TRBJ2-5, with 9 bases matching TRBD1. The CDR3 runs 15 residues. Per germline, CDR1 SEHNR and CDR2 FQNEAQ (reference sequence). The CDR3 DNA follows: TGTTCCAGCAGCCTACAGGGGGCATCCCAAGAGACCCAGTACTTC. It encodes CSSSLQGASQETQYF.

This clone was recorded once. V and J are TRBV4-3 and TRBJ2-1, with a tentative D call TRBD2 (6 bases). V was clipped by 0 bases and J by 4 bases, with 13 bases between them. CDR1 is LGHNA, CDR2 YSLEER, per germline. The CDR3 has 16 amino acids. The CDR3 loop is CASSQDQGGPYNEQFF. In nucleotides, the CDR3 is TGCGCCAGCAGCCAAGATCAGGGAGGCCCTTACAATGAGCAGTTCTTC.

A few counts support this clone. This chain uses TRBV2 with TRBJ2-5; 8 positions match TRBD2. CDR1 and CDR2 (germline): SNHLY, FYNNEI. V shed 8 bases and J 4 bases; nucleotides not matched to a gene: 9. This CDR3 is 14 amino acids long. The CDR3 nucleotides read TGTGCCAGCCCCCCGGGGGGGGGCGGAGAGACCCAGTACTTC. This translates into CASPPGGGGETQYF.

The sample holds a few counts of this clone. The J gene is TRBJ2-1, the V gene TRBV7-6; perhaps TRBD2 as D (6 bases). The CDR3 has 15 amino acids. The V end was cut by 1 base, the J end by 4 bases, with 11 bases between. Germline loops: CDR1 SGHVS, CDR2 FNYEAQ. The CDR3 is CASSLDGGWYNEQFF. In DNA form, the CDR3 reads TGTGCCAGCAGCTTAGACGGGGGTTGGTACAATGAGCAGTTCTTC.

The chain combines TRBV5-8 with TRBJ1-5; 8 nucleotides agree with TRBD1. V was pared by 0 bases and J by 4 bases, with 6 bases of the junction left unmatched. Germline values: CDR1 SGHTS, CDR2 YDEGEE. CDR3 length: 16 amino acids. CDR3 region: CASSLAYRGRNQPQHF. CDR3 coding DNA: TGTGCCAGCAGCTTGGCTTACAGGGGGAGGAATCAGCCCCAGCATTTT.

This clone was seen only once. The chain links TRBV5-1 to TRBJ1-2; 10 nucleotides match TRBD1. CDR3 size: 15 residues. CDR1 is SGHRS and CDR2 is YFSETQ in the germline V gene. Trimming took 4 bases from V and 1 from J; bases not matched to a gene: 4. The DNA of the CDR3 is TGCGCCAGCAGCCTAGGGACAGGGGATAACTATGGCTACACCTTC. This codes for CASSLGTGDNYGYTF.

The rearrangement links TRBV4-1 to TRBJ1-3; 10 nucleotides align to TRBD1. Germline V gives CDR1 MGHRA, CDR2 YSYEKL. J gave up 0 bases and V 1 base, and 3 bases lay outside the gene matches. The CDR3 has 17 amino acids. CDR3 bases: TGCGCCAGCAGCCAAGTTGGGGACAGGGGCTCTGGAAACACCATATATTTT. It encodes CASSQVGDRGSGNTIYF.